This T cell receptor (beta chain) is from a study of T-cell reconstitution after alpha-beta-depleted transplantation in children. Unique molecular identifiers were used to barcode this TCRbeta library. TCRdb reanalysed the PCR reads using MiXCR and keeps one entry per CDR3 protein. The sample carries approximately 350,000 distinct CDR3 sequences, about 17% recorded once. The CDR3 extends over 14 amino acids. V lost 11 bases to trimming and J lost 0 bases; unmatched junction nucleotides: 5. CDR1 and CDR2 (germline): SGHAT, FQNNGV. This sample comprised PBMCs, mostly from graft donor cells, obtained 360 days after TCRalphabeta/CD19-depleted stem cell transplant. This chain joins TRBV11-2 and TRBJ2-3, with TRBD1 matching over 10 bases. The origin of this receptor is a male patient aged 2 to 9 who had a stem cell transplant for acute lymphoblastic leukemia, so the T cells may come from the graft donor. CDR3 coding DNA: TGTGCCGGCAAGACAGGGGGCAGCACAGATACGCAGTATTTT. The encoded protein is CAGKTGGSTDTQYF.